Reported below is one TCR beta chain. This entry comes from a study of blood T cell repertoires in COVID-19. On the study more broadly: Acute-phase and convalescent COVID-19 samples originated in the United States, Italy and Spain. From T cells, B-cell-depleted T cells, or PBMCs came the material, which was cDNA or gDNA.

As originally analysed: Estimated nucleated cell counts came from reference gene primer amplification. Using immunoSEQ multiplex PCR, the repertoire was profiled, and TCRdb retains in-frame clones only, with some absent. The DNA gave D and trimming, while V, J and clone size come from that table. The data hold about 140,000 clones, with about 80% observed a single time. Sequencing input: peripheral blood. This sequence was found in a man aged 50-60 years with acute or convalescent COVID-19.

The DNA for the CDR3 is TGTGCCACCAGTGCCAGACTAGCGGGGGGGGCAGATACGGGGTATTTT. Protein sequence: CATSARLAGGADTGYF. The chain combines TRBV15 with TRBJ2-3, with 14 positions matching TRBD2. Trimming at V came to 6 bases and at J to 14 bases, leaving 16 bases not matched to a gene. Germline values: CDR1 LNHNV, CDR2 YYDKDF (reference sequence). This CDR3 has 16 residues. Variable domain in full (rest from reference TRBV15 and TRBJ2-3): DAMVIQNPRYQVTQFGKPVTLSCSQTLNHNVMYWYQQKSSQAPKLLFHYYDKDFNNEADTPDNFQSRRPNTSFCFLDIRSPGLGDTAMYLCATSARLAGGADTGYFGPGTRLTVL.